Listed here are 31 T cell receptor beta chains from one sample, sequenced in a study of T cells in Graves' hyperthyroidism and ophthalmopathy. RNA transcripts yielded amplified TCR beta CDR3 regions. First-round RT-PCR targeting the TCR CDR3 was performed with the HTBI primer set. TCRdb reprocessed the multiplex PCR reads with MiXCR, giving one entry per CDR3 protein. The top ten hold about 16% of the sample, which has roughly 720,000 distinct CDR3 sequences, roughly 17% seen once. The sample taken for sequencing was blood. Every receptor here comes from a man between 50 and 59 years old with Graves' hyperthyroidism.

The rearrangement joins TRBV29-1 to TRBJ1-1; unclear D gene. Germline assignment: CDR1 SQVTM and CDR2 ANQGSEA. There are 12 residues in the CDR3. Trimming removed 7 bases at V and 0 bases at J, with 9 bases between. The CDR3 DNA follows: TGCAGCGCTGGACTCCTGAACACTGAAGCTTTCTTT. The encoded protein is CSAGLLNTEAFF.

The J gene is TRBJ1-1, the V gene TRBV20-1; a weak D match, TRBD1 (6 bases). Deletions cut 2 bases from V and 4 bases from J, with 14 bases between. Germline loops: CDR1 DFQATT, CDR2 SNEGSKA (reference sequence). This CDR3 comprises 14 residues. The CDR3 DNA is TGCAGTGCTAGACCTGACAGGACGAGCACTGAAGCTTTCTTT. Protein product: CSARPDRTSTEAFF.

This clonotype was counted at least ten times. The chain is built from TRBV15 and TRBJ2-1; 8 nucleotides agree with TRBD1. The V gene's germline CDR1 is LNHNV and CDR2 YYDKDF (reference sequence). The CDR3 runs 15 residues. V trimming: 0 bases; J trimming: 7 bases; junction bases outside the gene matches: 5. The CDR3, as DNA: TGTGCCACCAGCAGAGAGAGGACAGGGTTGAATGAGCAGTTCTTC. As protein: CATSRERTGLNEQFF.

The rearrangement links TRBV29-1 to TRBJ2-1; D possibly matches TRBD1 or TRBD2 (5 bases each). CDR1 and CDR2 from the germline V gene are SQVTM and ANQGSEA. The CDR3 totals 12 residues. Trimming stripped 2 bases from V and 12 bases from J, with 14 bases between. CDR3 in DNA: TGCAGCGTTGAACAGTCTGGGACGCGGCAGTTCTTC. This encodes CSVEQSGTRQFF.

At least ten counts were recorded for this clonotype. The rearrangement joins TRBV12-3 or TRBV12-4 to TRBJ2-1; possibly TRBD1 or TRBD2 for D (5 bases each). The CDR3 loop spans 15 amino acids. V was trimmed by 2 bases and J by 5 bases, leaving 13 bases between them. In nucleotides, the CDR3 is TGTGCCAGCAGTTTATCCGGGGCAGGAAACAATGAGCAGTTCTTC. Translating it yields CASSLSGAGNNEQFF.

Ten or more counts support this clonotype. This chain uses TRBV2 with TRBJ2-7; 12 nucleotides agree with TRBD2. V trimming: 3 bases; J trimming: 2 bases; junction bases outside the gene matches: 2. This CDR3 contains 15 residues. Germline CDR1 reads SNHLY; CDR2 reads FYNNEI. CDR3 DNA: TGTGCCAGCAGTGATAGACTAGCGGGGGCCTACGAGCAGTACTTC. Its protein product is CASSDRLAGAYEQYF. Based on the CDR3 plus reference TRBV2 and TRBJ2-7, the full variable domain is EPEVTQTPSHQVTQMGQEVILRCVPISNHLYFYWYRQILGQKVEFLVSFYNNEISEKSEIFDDQFSVERPDGSNFTLKIRSTKLEDSAMYFCASSDRLAGAYEQYFGPGTRLTVT.

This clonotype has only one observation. CDR3 loop: CASSSLWTSNEKLFF. CDR3 in DNA: TGTGCCAGCAGTTCACTTTGGACATCAAATGAAAAACTGTTTTTT. This chain connects TRBV27 to TRBJ1-4, with D maybe TRBD1 (5 bases). V gave up 4 bases and J gave up 5 bases, with 14 bases separating them. CDR1 is MNHEY and CDR2 is SMNVEV in the germline V gene (reference sequence). CDR3 length: 15 residues.

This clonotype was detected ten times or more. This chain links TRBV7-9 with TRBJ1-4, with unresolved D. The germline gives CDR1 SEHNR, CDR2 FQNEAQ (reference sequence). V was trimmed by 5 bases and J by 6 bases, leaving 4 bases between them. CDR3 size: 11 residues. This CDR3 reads CASSLDEKLFF. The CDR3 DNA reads TGTGCCAGCAGCCTGGATGAAAAACTGTTTTTT.

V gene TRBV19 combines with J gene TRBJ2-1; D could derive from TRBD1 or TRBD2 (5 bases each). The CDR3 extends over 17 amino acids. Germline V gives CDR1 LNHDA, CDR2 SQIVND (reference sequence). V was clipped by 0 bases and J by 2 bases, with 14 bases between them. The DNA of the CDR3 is TGTGCCAGTAGTATAGATCTTGGGGGTGAACCCTACAATGAGCAGTTCTTC. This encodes CASSIDLGGEPYNEQFF. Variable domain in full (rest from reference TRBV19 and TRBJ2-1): DGGITQSPKYLFRKEGQNVTLSCEQNLNHDAMYWYRQDPGQGLRLIYYSQIVNDFQKGDIAEGYSVSREKKESFPLTVTSAQKNPTAFYLCASSIDLGGEPYNEQFFGPGTRLTVL.

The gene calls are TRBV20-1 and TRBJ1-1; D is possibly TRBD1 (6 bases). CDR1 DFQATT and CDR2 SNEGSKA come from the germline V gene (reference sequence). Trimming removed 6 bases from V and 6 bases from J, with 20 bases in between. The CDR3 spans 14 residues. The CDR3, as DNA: TGCAGTGCAACAACCTGGACAGAAGAGGCTGAAGCTTTCTTT. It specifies CSATTWTEEAEAFF.

This chain's CDR3 is CASSTDRVAGNTIYF. The CDR3 nucleotides read TGTGCCAGTAGTACCGACAGGGTGGCTGGAAACACCATATATTTT. This rearrangement joins TRBV19 to TRBJ1-3; 7 nucleotides line up with TRBD1. Germline V gives CDR1 LNHDA, CDR2 SQIVND (reference sequence). V was clipped by 4 bases and J by 2 bases; unmatched bases: 5. This CDR3 comprises 15 residues.

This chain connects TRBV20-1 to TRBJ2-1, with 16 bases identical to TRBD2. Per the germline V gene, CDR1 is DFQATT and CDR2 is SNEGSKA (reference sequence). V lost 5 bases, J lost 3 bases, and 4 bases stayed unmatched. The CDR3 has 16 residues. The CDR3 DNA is TGCAGTGCTCAGGGACTAGCGGGAGGGTACTACAATGAGCAGTTCTTC. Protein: CSAQGLAGGYYNEQFF.

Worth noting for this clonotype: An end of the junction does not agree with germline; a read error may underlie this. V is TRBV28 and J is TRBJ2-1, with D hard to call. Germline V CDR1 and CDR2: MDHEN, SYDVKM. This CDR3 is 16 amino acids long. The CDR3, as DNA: TGTGCCAGCAGTTTTGCCAGCGCCAGTGGGGTACATGAGCAGCTCTTC. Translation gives CASSFASASGVHEQLF. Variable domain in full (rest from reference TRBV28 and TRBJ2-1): DVKVTQSSRYLVKRTGEKVFLECVQDMDHENMFWYRQDPGLGLRLIYFSYDVKMKEKGDIPEGYSVSREKKERFSLILESASTNQTSMYLCASSFASASGVHEQLFGPGTRLTVL.

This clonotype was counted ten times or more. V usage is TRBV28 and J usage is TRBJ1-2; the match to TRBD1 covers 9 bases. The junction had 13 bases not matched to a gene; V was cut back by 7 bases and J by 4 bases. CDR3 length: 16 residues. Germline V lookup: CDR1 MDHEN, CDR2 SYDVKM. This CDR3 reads CASIGGFTGGVYGYTF. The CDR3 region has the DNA TGTGCCAGCATAGGCGGGTTTACAGGGGGCGTCTATGGCTACACCTTC.

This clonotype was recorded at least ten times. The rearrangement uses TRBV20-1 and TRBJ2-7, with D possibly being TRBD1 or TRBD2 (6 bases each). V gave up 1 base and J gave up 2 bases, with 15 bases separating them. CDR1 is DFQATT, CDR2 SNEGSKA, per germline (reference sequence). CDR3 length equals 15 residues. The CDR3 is CSARARGGTPYEQYF. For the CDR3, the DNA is TGCAGTGCTAGAGCCCGAGGGGGGACCCCCTACGAGCAGTACTTC.

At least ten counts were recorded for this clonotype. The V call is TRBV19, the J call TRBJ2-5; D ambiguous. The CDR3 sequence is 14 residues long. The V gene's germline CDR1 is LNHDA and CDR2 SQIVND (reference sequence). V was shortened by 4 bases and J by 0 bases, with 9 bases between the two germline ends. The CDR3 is CASSTLPYQETQYF. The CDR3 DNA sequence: TGTGCCAGTAGTACTCTACCGTACCAAGAGACCCAGTACTTC.

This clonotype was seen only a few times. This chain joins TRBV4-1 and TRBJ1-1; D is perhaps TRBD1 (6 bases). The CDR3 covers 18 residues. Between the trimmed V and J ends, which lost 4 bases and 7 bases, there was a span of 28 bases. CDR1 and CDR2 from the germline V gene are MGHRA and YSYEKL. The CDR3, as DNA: TGCGCCAGCAGCCGCCTCGGGGGCAGAAGCCCTGACTGGGGTGAAGCTTTCTTT. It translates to CASSRLGGRSPDWGEAFF.

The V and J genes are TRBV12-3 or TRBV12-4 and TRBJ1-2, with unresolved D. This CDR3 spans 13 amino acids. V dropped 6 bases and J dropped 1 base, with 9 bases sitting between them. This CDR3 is CASRAAINYGYTF. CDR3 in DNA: TGTGCCAGCAGGGCAGCTATTAACTATGGCTACACCTTC.

For the CDR3, the DNA is TGTGCCAGCAGCGCCCCGTTGAGCTCCTACAATGAGCAGTTCTTC. Translated, it gives CASSAPLSSYNEQFF. The V call is TRBV9, the J call TRBJ2-1, with D uncertain. V lost 3 bases and J lost 0, with 10 bases in between. Germline V gene data show CDR1 as SGDLS and CDR2 as YYNGEE. CDR3 length: 15 residues.

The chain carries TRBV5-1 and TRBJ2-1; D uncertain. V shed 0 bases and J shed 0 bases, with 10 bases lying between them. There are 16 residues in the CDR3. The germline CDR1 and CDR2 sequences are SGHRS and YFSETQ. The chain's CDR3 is CASSLVVVSSYNEQFF. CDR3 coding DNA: TGCGCCAGCAGCTTGGTGGTAGTTAGCTCCTACAATGAGCAGTTCTTC. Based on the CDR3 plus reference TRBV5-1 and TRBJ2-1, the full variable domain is KAGVTQTPRYLIKTRGQQVTLSCSPISGHRSVSWYQQTPGQGLQFLFEYFSETQRNKGNFPGRFSGRQFSNSRSEMNVSTLELGDSALYLCASSLVVVSSYNEQFFGPGTRLTVL.

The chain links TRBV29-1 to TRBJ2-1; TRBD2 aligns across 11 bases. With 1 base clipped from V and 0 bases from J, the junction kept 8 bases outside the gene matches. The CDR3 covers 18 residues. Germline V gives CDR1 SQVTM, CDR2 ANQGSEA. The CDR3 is CSVEGASGRPSSYNEQFF. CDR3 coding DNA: TGCAGCGTTGAAGGGGCTAGCGGGAGGCCCAGCTCCTACAATGAGCAGTTCTTC.

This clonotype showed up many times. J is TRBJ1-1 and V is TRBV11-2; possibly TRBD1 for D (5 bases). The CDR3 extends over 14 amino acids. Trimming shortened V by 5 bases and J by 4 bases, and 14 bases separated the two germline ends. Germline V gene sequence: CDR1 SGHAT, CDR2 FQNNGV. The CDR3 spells CASSVRVAGTEAFF. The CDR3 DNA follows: TGTGCCAGCAGCGTCAGGGTTGCCGGCACTGAAGCTTTCTTT.

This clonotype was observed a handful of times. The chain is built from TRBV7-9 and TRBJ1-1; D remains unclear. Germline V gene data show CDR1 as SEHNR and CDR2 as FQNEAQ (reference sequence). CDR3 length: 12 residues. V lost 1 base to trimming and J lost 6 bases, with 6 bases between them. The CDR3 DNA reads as TGTGCCAGCAGCTTAGGATATGCTGAAGCTTTCTTT. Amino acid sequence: CASSLGYAEAFF.

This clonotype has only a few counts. The CDR3 nucleotides are TGTGCCAGCAGTTTAAGGGGGTTAGCGGGACACAATGAGCAGTTCTTC. The encoded protein is CASSLRGLAGHNEQFF. This chain uses TRBV12-3 or TRBV12-4 with TRBJ2-1, with 8 bases that match TRBD2. The trim removed 2 bases at V and 5 bases at J, leaving 8 bases unmatched. The CDR3 extends over 16 amino acids.

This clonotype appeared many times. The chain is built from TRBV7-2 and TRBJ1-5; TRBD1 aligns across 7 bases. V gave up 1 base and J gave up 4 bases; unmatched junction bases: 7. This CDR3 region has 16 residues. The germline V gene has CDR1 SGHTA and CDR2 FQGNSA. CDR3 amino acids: CASSLGVTGSNQPQHF. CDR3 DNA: TGTGCCAGCAGCTTAGGGGTGACAGGGTCAAATCAGCCCCAGCATTTT.

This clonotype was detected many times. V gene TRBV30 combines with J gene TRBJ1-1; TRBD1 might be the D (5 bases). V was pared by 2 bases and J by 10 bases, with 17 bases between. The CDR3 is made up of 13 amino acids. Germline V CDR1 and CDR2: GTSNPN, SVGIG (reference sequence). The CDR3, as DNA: TGTGCCTGGAGTACCCGAAGGGACCAGGGAGCTTTCTTT. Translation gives CAWSTRRDQGAFF.

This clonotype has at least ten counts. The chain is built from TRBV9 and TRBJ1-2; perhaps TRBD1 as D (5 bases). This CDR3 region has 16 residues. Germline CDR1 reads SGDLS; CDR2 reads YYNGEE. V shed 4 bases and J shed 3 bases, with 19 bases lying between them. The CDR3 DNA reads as TGTGCCAGCAGCCCTGAACGGGGGGGATCCTACTATGGCTACACCTTC. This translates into CASSPERGGSYYGYTF.

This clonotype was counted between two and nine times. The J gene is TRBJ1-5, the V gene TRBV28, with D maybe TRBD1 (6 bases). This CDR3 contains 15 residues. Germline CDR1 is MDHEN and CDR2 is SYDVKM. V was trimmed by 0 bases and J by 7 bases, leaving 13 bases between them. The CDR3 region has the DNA TGTGCCAGCAGTTTATGGGGCAGGGGTGGGCAGCCCCAGCATTTT. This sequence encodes CASSLWGRGGQPQHF.

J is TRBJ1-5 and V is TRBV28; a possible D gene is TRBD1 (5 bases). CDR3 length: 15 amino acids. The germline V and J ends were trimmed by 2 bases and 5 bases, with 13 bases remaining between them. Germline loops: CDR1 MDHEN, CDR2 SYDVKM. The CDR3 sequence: CASSLATVGHQPQHF. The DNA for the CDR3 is TGTGCCAGCAGTTTAGCGACAGTGGGCCATCAGCCCCAGCATTTT.

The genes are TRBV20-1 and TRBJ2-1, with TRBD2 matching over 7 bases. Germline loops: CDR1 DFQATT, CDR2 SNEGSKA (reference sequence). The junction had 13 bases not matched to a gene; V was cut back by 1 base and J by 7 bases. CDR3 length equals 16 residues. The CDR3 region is CSARAWVAGVLNEQFF. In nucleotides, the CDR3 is TGCAGTGCTAGAGCTTGGGTGGCGGGAGTGTTAAATGAGCAGTTCTTC.

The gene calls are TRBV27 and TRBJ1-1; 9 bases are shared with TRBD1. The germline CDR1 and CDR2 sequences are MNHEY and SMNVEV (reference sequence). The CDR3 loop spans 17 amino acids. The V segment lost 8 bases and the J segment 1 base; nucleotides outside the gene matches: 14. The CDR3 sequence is CASLRGTGLMENTEAFF. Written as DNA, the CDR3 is TGTGCCAGCCTACGGGGGACAGGGTTAATGGAGAACACTGAAGCTTTCTTT.